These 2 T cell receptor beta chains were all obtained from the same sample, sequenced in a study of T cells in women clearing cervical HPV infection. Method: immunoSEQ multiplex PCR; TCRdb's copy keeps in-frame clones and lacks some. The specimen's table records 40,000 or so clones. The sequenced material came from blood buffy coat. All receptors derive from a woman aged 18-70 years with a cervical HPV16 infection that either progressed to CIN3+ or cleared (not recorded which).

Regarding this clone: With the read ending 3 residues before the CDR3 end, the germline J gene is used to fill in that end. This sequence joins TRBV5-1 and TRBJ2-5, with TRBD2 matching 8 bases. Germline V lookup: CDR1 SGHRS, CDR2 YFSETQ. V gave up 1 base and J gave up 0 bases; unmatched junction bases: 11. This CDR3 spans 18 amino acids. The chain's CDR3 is CASSLRLAPRGYQETQYF. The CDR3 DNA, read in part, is TGCGCCAGCAGCTTGAGACTAGCGCCCCGAGGGTACCAAGAGACC.

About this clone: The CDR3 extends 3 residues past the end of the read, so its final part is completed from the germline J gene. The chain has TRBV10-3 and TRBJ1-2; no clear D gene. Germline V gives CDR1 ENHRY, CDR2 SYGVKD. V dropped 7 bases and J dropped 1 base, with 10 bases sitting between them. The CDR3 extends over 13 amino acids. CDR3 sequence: CAITRQDNYGYTF. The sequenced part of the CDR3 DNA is TGTGCCATCACCCGGCAGGATAACTATGGC.